The 9 T cell receptor beta chains presented below share a single source sample, sequenced in a study of blood T cell dynamics during melanoma immunotherapy. The assay was immunoSEQ multiplex PCR, and TCRdb's table has in-frame clones only and misses some. The table includes some 14,000 clones, 90% to 95% detected once. Time point noted: pre-treatment baseline. The source material was effector memory CD8+ T cells from blood, sampled from a patient treated with checkpoint blockade. The receptor source for this set is a human donor with melanoma.

This chain links TRBV28 with TRBJ2-7, with 7 bases fitting TRBD2. With V trimmed by 6 bases and J by 3 bases, 5 bases remained unmatched. Germline CDR1 and CDR2: MDHEN and SYDVKM. The CDR3 runs 13 residues. CDR3 residues: CASSHGGSYEQYF. The CDR3 coding sequence is TGTGCCAGCAGCCATGGCGGGAGCTACGAGCAGTACTTC.

The J gene is TRBJ2-7, the V gene TRBV7-8; 7 bases match TRBD1. Germline V lookup: CDR1 SGHVS, CDR2 FQNEAQ. The CDR3 runs to 16 residues. V was pared by 4 bases and J by 0 bases, with 9 bases of the junction left unmatched. CDR3 residues: CASSSRTGSPSYEQYF. The CDR3 coding sequence is TGTGCCAGCAGCTCCAGGACAGGTTCTCCCTCCTACGAGCAGTACTTC.

This clone came up once. The V and J genes are TRBV5-8 and TRBJ1-2; unclear D gene. In germline, CDR1 is SGHTS, CDR2 YDEGEE. This CDR3 has 13 amino acids. The V end lost 4 bases, the J end lost 4 bases, and 11 bases lay between the germline ends. CDR3 residues: CASSAGLFYGYTF. The CDR3 DNA reads as TGTGCCAGCAGCGCGGGCCTTTTCTATGGCTACACCTTC.

This chain joins TRBV5-1 and TRBJ2-5; D gene unclear. The CDR3 is 15 amino acids. Trimming stripped 4 bases from V and 5 bases from J, with 18 bases between. Germline V CDR1 and CDR2: SGHRS, YFSETQ. CDR3 nucleotides: TGCGCCAGCAGCCCAAGACACATCGGGTGGGAGACCCAGTACTTC. This encodes CASSPRHIGWETQYF.

The chain couples TRBV4-2 to TRBJ2-2, with TRBD1 matching over 9 bases. The germline V gene has CDR1 LGHNA and CDR2 YNFKEQ. V dropped 3 bases and J dropped 8; count of bases not matched to a gene: 10. This CDR3 spans 16 amino acids. CDR3 sequence: CASSQESTGGSGELFF. In DNA form, the CDR3 reads TGTGCCAGCAGCCAGGAATCCACAGGGGGCTCAGGGGAGCTGTTTTTT.

The V call is TRBV7-9, the J call TRBJ2-7; D is unresolved. The CDR3 has 14 residues. Trimming removed 2 bases at V and 5 bases at J, with 13 bases between. The germline V gene encodes CDR1 SEHNR and CDR2 FQNEAQ (reference sequence). The CDR3 protein is CASSLPAQWHEQYF. CDR3 in DNA: TGTGCCAGCAGCTTACCAGCACAGTGGCACGAGCAGTACTTC.

In nucleotides, the CDR3 is TGTGCCAGTAGTGTCGGACAGTCCCCTCATGAAAAACTGTTTTTT. It specifies CASSVGQSPHEKLFF. The chain links TRBV19 to TRBJ1-4; maybe TRBD1 (6 bases). Trimming removed 5 bases from V and 6 bases from J, with 16 bases in between. The germline V gene encodes CDR1 LNHDA and CDR2 SQIVND (reference sequence). The length of the CDR3 is 15 residues. Drawing the rest from reference TRBV19 and TRBJ1-4, the complete variable domain is DGGITQSPKYLFRKEGQNVTLSCEQNLNHDAMYWYRQDPGQGLRLIYYSQIVNDFQKGDIAEGYSVSREKKESFPLTVTSAQKNPTAFYLCASSVGQSPHEKLFFGSGTQLSVL.

The J gene is TRBJ1-1, the V gene TRBV19; 9 bases map to TRBD1. CDR1 LNHDA and CDR2 SQIVND come from the germline V gene (reference sequence). Trimming cost V 5 bases and J 1 base; bases outside gene matches: 8. The length of the CDR3 is 16 residues. The CDR3 DNA is TGTGCCAGTAGTGATCCGGGACAGGGCGGGAACACTGAAGCTTTCTTT. As protein: CASSDPGQGGNTEAFF. Based on the CDR3 plus reference TRBV19 and TRBJ1-1, the full variable domain is DGGITQSPKYLFRKEGQNVTLSCEQNLNHDAMYWYRQDPGQGLRLIYYSQIVNDFQKGDIAEGYSVSREKKESFPLTVTSAQKNPTAFYLCASSDPGQGGNTEAFFGQGTRLTVV.

The V and J genes are TRBV6-5 and TRBJ2-1; D is undetermined. V was trimmed by 0 bases and J by 8 bases, leaving 8 bases between them. Germline CDR1 MNHEY, CDR2 SVGAGI. The CDR3 loop spans 13 amino acids. DNA for the CDR3: TGTGCCAGCAGTTACTCGGCTTCCTATGAGCAGTTCTTC. Translated: CASSYSASYEQFF.